The 12 T cell receptor beta chains presented below share a single source sample, sequenced in a study of T cells in Graves' hyperthyroidism and ophthalmopathy. Amplified regions were TCR beta CDR3 sequences from RNA transcripts. The HTBI set primed first-round TCR CDR3 RT-PCR. TCRdb fed the multiplex PCR reads into MiXCR, producing one record per CDR3 protein. The sample has a few hundred thousand distinct CDR3 sequences; less than 20% are singletons. What was sequenced was blood. Receptor source: a woman in her 30s with Graves' hyperthyroidism.

This clonotype was counted once. The gene calls are TRBV7-2 and TRBJ2-7; D gene unclear. Trimming shortened V by 1 base and J by 6 bases, and 10 bases separated the two germline ends. This CDR3 spans 13 amino acids. Per germline, CDR1 SGHTA and CDR2 FQGNSA. CDR3 amino acids: CASSLGVVGEQYF. The CDR3 DNA follows: TGTGCCAGCAGCTTAGGGGTGGTCGGCGAGCAGTACTTC.

The sample holds a few counts of this clonotype. The CDR3 loop is CASGTVTNYGYTF. Here the CDR3 DNA reads TGTGCCAGCGGGACAGTCACAAACTATGGCTACACCTTC. The genes are TRBV11-2 and TRBJ1-2; the match to TRBD1 covers 7 bases. The V and J ends lost 8 bases and 2 bases, in that order; junction bases with no gene match: 5. The CDR3 loop spans 13 amino acids. The germline CDR1 and CDR2 sequences are SGHAT and FQNNGV.

This clonotype was observed many times. The genes are TRBV10-1 and TRBJ2-2; 7 bases line up with TRBD1. The CDR3 totals 14 residues. Losses at the gene ends were 6 bases for V and 0 bases for J; bases not matched to a gene: 1. Germline CDR1 WNHNN, CDR2 SYGVQD (reference sequence). The CDR3 nucleotides read TGCGCCAGCAGCGACAGGGCGAACACCGGGGAGCTGTTTTTT. It is translated as CASSDRANTGELFF.

The chain is built from TRBV14 and TRBJ2-7, with 7 positions matching TRBD1. The length of the CDR3 is 18 residues. Trimming removed 0 bases from V and 5 bases from J; junction bases left unmatched: 16. Looked up from germline, CDR1 is SGHDN and CDR2 is FVKESK. The CDR3 DNA reads as TGTGCCAGCAGCCAAGAAGAACTCTCTACAGGGGTTCACGACGAGCAGTACTTC. Translating gives CASSQEELSTGVHDEQYF. Full variable domain (missing parts from reference TRBV14 and TRBJ2-7): EAGVTQFPSHSVIEKGQTVTLRCDPISGHDNLYWYRRVMGKEIKFLLHFVKESKQDESGMPNNRFLAERTGGTYSTLKVQPAELEDSGVYFCASSQEELSTGVHDEQYFGPGTRLTVT.

In this sample, this clonotype turned up many times. The gene calls are TRBV7-2 and TRBJ2-3; D might be TRBD2 (6 bases). The germline V and J ends were trimmed by 5 bases and 4 bases, with 19 bases remaining between them. Per germline, CDR1 SGHTA and CDR2 FQGNSA. The length of the CDR3 is 16 residues. The CDR3 loop reads CASSLGGRYVSDTQYF. In nucleotides, the CDR3 is TGTGCCAGCAGCCTGGGGGGACGCTATGTCTCAGATACGCAGTATTTT.

The table lists this clonotype with many counts. The chain couples TRBV5-1 to TRBJ2-2, with 8 bases that match TRBD2. The junction had 5 bases not matched to a gene; V was cut back by 2 bases and J by 2 bases. The CDR3 extends over 16 amino acids. CDR1 and CDR2 from the germline V gene are SGHRS and YFSETQ. CDR3 in DNA: TGCGCCAGCAGCTTTTTTAGCGGGAAAAACACCGGGGAGCTGTTTTTT. This gives the protein CASSFFSGKNTGELFF.

This clonotype occurred many times. CDR3 region: CASSEGADYGYTF. CDR3 nucleotide sequence: TGTGCCAGCTCAGAGGGGGCGGACTATGGCTACACCTTC. This sequence joins TRBV18 and TRBJ1-2, with 7 bases aligning to TRBD1. The CDR3 sequence is 13 residues long. Germline lookup yields CDR1 KGHSH and CDR2 LQKENI. V gave up 5 bases and J gave up 3 bases; unmatched junction bases: 3.

V is TRBV13 and J is TRBJ1-2, with 11 bases aligning to TRBD1. This CDR3 spans 14 amino acids. Looked up from germline, CDR1 is PRHDT and CDR2 is FYEKMQ (reference sequence). Trimming took 4 bases from V and 7 from J; bases not matched to a gene: 5. CDR3 coding DNA: TGTGCCAGCAGCTCGGGGACAGGGGGGGGTGGCTACACCTTC. Amino acid sequence: CASSSGTGGGGYTF.

This clonotype appeared many times. The rearrangement joins TRBV3-1 to TRBJ1-1; no clear D gene. Germline V lookup: CDR1 LGHDT, CDR2 YNNKEL (reference sequence). The CDR3 has 14 residues. The V end was cut by 6 bases, the J end by 7 bases, with 18 bases between. In nucleotides, the CDR3 is TGTGCCAGCAGACTCAATGGGGAGAGCCGTGAAGCTTTCTTT. Its protein is CASRLNGESREAFF.

The rearrangement links TRBV10-3 to TRBJ1-2, with a weak D call TRBD1 (5 bases). The CDR3 extends over 13 amino acids. The V and J ends lost 4 bases and 4 bases respectively, with 10 bases between them. The V gene's germline CDR1 is ENHRY and CDR2 SYGVKD. CDR3 region: CAISGDGGYGYTF. The CDR3 nucleotides are TGTGCCATCAGTGGGGACGGAGGCTATGGCTACACCTTC.

The gene calls are TRBV4-1 and TRBJ1-4; D remains unclear. Germline CDR1 MGHRA, CDR2 YSYEKL. V lost 0 bases and J 4 bases, leaving 12 bases between the germline ends. CDR3 size: 16 residues. The CDR3 nucleotides are TGCGCCAGCAGCCAAGACGGTGGCAGGATTAATGAAAAACTGTTTTTT. Its translation: CASSQDGGRINEKLFF.

This clonotype has ten or more counts. This chain joins TRBV6-6 and TRBJ1-1, with TRBD1 matching 8 bases. CDR3 size: 17 residues. V lost 0 bases, J lost 0 bases, and 6 bases stayed unmatched. From germline, CDR1 is MNHNY and CDR2 SVGAGI (reference sequence). CDR3 sequence (DNA): TGTGCCAGCAGTTACTCGCGGACAGGGCTTATGAACACTGAAGCTTTCTTT. Protein sequence: CASSYSRTGLMNTEAFF.